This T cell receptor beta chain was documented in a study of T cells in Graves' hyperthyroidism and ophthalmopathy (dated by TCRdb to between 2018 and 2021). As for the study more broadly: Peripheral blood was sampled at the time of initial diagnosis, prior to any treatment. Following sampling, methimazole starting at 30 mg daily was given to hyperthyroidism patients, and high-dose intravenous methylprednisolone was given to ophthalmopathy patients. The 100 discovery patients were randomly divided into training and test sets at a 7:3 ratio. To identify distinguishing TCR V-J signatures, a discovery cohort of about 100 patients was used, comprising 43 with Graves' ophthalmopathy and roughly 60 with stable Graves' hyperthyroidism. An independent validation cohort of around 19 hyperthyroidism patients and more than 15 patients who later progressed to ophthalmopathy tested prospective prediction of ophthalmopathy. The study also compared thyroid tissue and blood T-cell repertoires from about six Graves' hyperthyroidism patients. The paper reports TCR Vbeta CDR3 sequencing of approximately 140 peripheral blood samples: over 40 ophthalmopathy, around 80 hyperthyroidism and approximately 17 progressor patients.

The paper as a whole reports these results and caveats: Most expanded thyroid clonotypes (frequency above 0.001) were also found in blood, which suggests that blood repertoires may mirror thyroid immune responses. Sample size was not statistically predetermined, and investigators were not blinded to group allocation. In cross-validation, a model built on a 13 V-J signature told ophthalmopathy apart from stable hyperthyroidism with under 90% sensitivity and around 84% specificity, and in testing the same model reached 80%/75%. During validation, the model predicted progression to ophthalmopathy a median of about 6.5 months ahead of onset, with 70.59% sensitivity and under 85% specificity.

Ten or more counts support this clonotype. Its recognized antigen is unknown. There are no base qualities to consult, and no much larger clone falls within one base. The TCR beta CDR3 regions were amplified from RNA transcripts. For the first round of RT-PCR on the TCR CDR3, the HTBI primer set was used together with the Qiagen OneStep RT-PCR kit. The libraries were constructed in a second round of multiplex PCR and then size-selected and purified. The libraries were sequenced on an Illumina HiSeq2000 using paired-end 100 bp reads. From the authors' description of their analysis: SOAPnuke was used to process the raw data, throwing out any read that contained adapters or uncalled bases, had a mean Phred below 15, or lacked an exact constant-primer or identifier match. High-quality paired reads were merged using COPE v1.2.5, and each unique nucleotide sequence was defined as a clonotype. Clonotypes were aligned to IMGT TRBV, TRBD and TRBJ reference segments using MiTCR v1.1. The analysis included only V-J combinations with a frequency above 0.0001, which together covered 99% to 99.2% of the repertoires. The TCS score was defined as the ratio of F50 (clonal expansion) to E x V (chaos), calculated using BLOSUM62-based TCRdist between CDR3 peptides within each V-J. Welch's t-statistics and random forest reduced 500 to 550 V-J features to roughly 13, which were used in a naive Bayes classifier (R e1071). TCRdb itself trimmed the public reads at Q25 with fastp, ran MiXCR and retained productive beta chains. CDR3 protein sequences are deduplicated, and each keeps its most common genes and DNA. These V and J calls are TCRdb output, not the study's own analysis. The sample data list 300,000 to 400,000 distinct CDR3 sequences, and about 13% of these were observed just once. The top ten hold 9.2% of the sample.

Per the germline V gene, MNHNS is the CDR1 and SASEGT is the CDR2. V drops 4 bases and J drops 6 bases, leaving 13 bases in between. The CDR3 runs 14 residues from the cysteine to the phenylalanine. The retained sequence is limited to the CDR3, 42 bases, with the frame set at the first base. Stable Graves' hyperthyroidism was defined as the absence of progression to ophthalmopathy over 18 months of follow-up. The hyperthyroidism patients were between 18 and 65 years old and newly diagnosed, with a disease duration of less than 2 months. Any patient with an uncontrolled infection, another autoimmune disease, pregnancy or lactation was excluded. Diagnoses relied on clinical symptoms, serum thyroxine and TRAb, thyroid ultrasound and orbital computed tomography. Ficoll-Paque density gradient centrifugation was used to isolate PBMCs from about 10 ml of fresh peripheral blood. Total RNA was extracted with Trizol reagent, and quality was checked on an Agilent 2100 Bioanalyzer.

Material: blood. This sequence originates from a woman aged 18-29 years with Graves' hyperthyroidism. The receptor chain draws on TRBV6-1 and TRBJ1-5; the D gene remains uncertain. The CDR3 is CASSAPTGIQPQHF. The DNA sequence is TGTGCCAGCAGTGCCCCCACGGGGATTCAGCCCCAGCATTTT.